Shown below are 11 T cell receptor beta chains from a single sample sequenced in a study of cytomegalovirus exposure and HLA in healthy donors. PCR involved 60 Vbeta and 13 Jbeta primers. The table came from immunoSEQ multiplex PCR; TCRdb's copy has only in-frame clones and leaves some out. The sample table sets out some 130,000 clones. Sequencing input: PBMCs. These receptors were obtained from a woman aged 40 to 50 in good health and CMV-seronegative.

The V call is TRBV28, the J call TRBJ1-4; D gene unclear. CDR1 is MDHEN and CDR2 is SYDVKM in the germline V gene. The CDR3 spans 15 residues. V was cut by 5 bases and J by 8 bases, with 18 bases left in between. CDR3 DNA: TGTGCCAGCAGTCCCCCCCGGGGAGGGAGAGAAAAACTGTTTTTT. This translates into CASSPPRGGREKLFF.

The genes are TRBV2 and TRBJ1-2; 7 bases fit TRBD1. Per germline, CDR1 SNHLY and CDR2 FYNNEI. The CDR3 is 14 residues long. Unmatched junction bases numbered 10, after V lost 5 bases and J lost 7 bases. The CDR3 sequence is CASSSGGALSGYTF. The CDR3, as DNA: TGTGCCAGCAGTTCAGGGGGAGCCCTTTCTGGCTACACCTTC.

This chain links TRBV6-6 with TRBJ1-6; 9 positions match TRBD1. The CDR3 consists of 16 residues. Germline V gene data show CDR1 as MNHNY and CDR2 as SVGAGI (reference sequence). J was trimmed by 7 bases and V by 6 bases; bases with no gene match: 10. CDR3: CASRNRQGVSNSPLHF. The CDR3 DNA reads TGTGCCAGCAGGAACCGACAGGGGGTTTCCAATTCACCCCTCCACTTT.

The chain links TRBV7-9 to TRBJ1-1; TRBD1 matches at 7 bases. The trim removed 5 bases at V and 5 bases at J, leaving 8 bases unmatched. Germline V CDR1 and CDR2: SEHNR, FQNEAQ (reference sequence). This CDR3 comprises 14 residues. CDR3 in DNA: TGTGCCAGCAGCCCCCGACAGGGAAGGACTGAAGCTTTCTTT. Protein product: CASSPRQGRTEAFF.

The J gene is TRBJ2-3, the V gene TRBV2, with D perhaps matching TRBD2 (7 bases). Trimming left V 8 bases short and J 2 bases short, with 11 bases between. CDR3 length: 13 amino acids. The germline V gene encodes CDR1 SNHLY and CDR2 FYNNEI. The CDR3 region is CASVGGATDTQYF. CDR3 in DNA: TGTGCCAGCGTTGGGGGGGCCACAGATACGCAGTATTTT.

The V and J genes are TRBV11-2 and TRBJ2-3; 8 nucleotides line up with TRBD1. The CDR3 runs to 13 residues. With V trimmed by 4 bases and J by 4 bases, 1 base remained unmatched. The germline V gene encodes CDR1 SGHAT and CDR2 FQNNGV. CDR3 protein: CASSSTGADTQYF. CDR3 coding DNA: TGTGCCAGCAGCTCGACAGGGGCAGATACGCAGTATTTT.

The chain is built from TRBV6-1 and TRBJ2-5; 9 bases fit TRBD1. CDR1 and CDR2 (germline): MNHNS, SASEGT. After removal of 4 bases from V and 2 bases from J, the junction contained 20 bases not matched to a gene. This CDR3 comprises 20 residues. The CDR3 loop reads CASSGRDREHERGLQETQYF. The CDR3 DNA reads as TGTGCCAGCAGTGGCCGGGACAGGGAGCATGAGCGGGGTTTACAAGAGACCCAGTACTTC.

V gene TRBV6-1 combines with J gene TRBJ1-4; D gene unclear. The germline V gene has CDR1 MNHNS and CDR2 SASEGT. Between the trimmed V and J ends, which lost 2 bases and 6 bases, there was a span of 16 bases. CDR3 size: 16 residues. CDR3 sequence (DNA): TGTGCCAGCAGTGAATTGCCCTACAGCAATGATGAAAAACTGTTTTTT. Its protein product is CASSELPYSNDEKLFF.

V and J are TRBV7-9 and TRBJ1-2, with TRBD1 as a possible D gene (6 bases). Deletions cut 10 bases from V and 0 bases from J, with 9 bases between. The CDR3 covers 12 residues. Per the germline V gene, CDR1 is SEHNR and CDR2 is FQNEAQ (reference sequence). The DNA for the CDR3 is TGTGCCAACAGGGCAGCTAACTATGGCTACACCTTC. It translates to CANRAANYGYTF.

The chain carries TRBV4-2 and TRBJ1-5; 10 nucleotides match TRBD1. From germline, CDR1 is LGHNA and CDR2 YNFKEQ. The CDR3 has 16 residues. V dropped 3 bases and J dropped 4; count of bases not matched to a gene: 6. The CDR3 DNA sequence: TGTGCCAGCAGCCAGCAAGACAGGGGGCTTAATCAGCCCCAGCATTTT. It specifies CASSQQDRGLNQPQHF.

This chain joins TRBV2 and TRBJ1-4; weak D call: TRBD1 (5 bases). The germline gives CDR1 SNHLY, CDR2 FYNNEI. Between the trimmed V and J ends, which lost 10 bases and 0 bases, there was a span of 12 bases. The CDR3 covers 14 residues. Here the CDR3 DNA reads TGTGCCACCACAAAGACAGCAACTAATGAAAAACTGTTTTTT. Translated: CATTKTATNEKLFF.